The subject of this entry is one T cell receptor beta chain. The antigen remains unidentified. PCR was performed using 60 Vbeta and 13 Jbeta primers. Assay used: immunoSEQ multiplex PCR; TCRdb lists only in-frame clones, some missing. The profile shows approximately 170,000 clones, over 65% of them singletons. This sample stems from a study of cytomegalovirus exposure and HLA in healthy donors. The CDR3 has 14 residues. Germline-derived CDR1 and CDR2 are MNHEY and SMNVEV (reference sequence). Trimming shortened V by 2 bases and J by 3 bases, and 8 bases separated the two germline ends. Study-level findings and limits: The authors later found most CMV-associated TCR beta chains appeared HLA-restricted. Across donors, presence/absence analyses took sequencing depth to be roughly uniform. Upon later analysis, HLA-associated TCR beta chains proved more clonally expanded than other, equally common chains.

The source of this sequence is a female donor in good health and CMV-seronegative. Sample: PBMCs. The chain has TRBV27 and TRBJ2-1, with D maybe TRBD2 (5 bases). CDR3 DNA sequence: TGTGCCAGCAGTTTAGGCGGGTTCTACAATGAGCAGTTCTTC. Translation: CASSLGGFYNEQFF.